This entry concerns a single T cell receptor (beta chain). The CDR3 sequence is 17 residues long. Looked up from germline, CDR1 is LGHNA and CDR2 is YNFKEQ. The V end was cut by 3 bases, the J end by 2 bases, with 16 bases between. This entry comes from a study of blood T cell repertoires in COVID-19. Turning to the study itself: The United States, Italy and Spain were the sources of the acute and convalescent COVID-19 samples.

Only in-frame clones appear in the TCRdb table, and some are missing; sequencing was by immunoSEQ multiplex PCR. Of approximately 28,000 clones in the sample, roughly 90% were seen once. Sequencing was performed on peripheral blood. V usage is TRBV4-2 and J usage is TRBJ1-4; D uncertain. This TCR was recovered from a human donor in a cohort sampled during active COVID-19. The chain's CDR3 is CASSQGPGNWTNEKLFF. The CDR3 coding sequence is TGTGCCAGCAGCCAGGGTCCGGGGAACTGGACTAATGAAAAACTGTTTTTT.